The text below deals with one T cell receptor (beta chain). This clone was detected only a few times. The antigen this receptor binds is unknown. Base qualities are missing; no much larger clone stands one base away. This record belongs to a study of beta chain features in type 1 diabetes (dated by TCRdb to the late 2010s). Background for the entire study: Patients and healthy donors did not differ in mean age, gender distribution, total cell number or subset yield. Regulatory and stem cell-like memory subsets were obtained from only 8 patients and about eight healthy donors, while naive and central memory subsets were obtained from all 30 or so donors. Across all samples, about 110 million sorted cells were examined, and cell number per subset correlated strongly with RNA yield. The study compared the TCRB repertoires of sorted circulating CD4+ T cell subsets in recently diagnosed type 1 diabetes patients with those in matched healthy donors.

The full study reports these points: Type 1 diabetes patients showed a moderate but significant shortening of TCRB CDR3 length in all four CD4+ subsets. Sequencing cDNA rather than genomic DNA could over-represent highly expressing activated cells, although activation and CD3 levels did not differ between groups. At VDJ recombination sites, patients with type 1 diabetes made fewer insertions and deleted more nucleotides, a pattern implying thymic rearrangement abnormalities. Because the HLA sub-analyses included only small numbers of individuals, any influence of HLA type on TCRB rearrangement was left unresolved. Shorter templates might have been favored by PCR, but patient and control samples were amplified and corrected together, so both groups would have been affected equally by any skew. Naive, central memory and regulatory TCRB repertoires appeared more similar among patients than among healthy donors.

The entire amount of isolated RNA was reverse transcribed using the High Capacity cDNA Reverse Transcription Kit, so the sequenced TCRB transcripts were expressed ones. Naive, central memory and regulatory T cell samples underwent deep immunoSEQ sequencing, averaging about 3.57 million total reads per sample. After sorted cells were lysed in RLT buffer, RNA was extracted with DNase-treated RNeasy Micro or Mini kits, with the choice depending on cell number. Each cell subset was processed on its own to prevent cross-contamination, while patient and healthy donor samples were processed together. TCRB sequences were amplified from cDNA with the immunoSEQ multiplex PCR, producing 87-bp fragments spanning the CDR3 region. Sequencing of the amplicons was done on the Illumina HiSeq platform. As for how the authors treated the data: Synthetic template baselines were used to correct PCR bias computationally, reads within Hamming distance 2 were collapsed, and singletons that could not be merged were discarded. By aligning reads against IMGT, V, D and J genes, CDR3 length, and insertions or deletions at six rearrangement sites were assigned. Within each subset, clonotype counts were normalized to the number of sorted cells before true diversity and Gini coefficients were calculated with the tcR R package. The overlap coefficient, calculated on TCRB nucleotide sequences, was used to quantify repertoire sharing. As a proxy for the pre-selection repertoire, out-of-frame TCRB sequences from naive cells were analyzed. As stored in TCRdb, this immuneACCESS dataset retains in-frame rearrangements with V and J assigned. A fraction of the clones does not appear; measured against another copy, unresolved V genes explain less than half of the discrepancy, and the remainder lacks a known reason. D and trimming come from the DNA, and the V and J calls and clone size come from that table. For this sample the table gives more than 300,000 clones, of which approximately 12% were detected only once. Over 0.008% of the sample rests with the top ten.

The germline V gene gives CDR1 as LGHNA and CDR2 as YSLEER. Germline trimming: 4 bases from V, 6 bases from J; junction bases outside gene matches: 9. The CDR3 sequence holds 16 residues, the cysteine and phenylalanine included. The only DNA kept is the CDR3, 48 bases in frame from the first base. From each donor, a single peripheral blood sample of 100 to 150 mL on average was drawn into heparinised tubes. Using a panel that included CD45RO, CCR7, CD25, CD127, CD95 and CD27, naive, central memory, regulatory and stem cell-like memory CD4+ T cells were sorted on a BD FACSAria II. A purity above 98% was achieved for all sorted populations. PBMCs were isolated immediately by Lymphoprep density gradient centrifugation and stained directly without culture. To minimize batch effects, samples were stained and sorted in pairs, one healthy donor with one patient per experiment.

This TCR was sampled from a woman between 18 and 29 years old with type 1 diabetes. This receptor chain uses TRBV4-3 and TRBJ2-1, and TRBD2 aligns with 10 junction nucleotides. The specimen was naive CD4+ T cells from blood. This specimen's cell subset or site label, interpreted: true naive CD4+ T cells. The bases are TGCGCCAGCAGCCTTAGCGGGGGGCCCACTTTCAATGAGCAGTTCTTC. Its protein is CASSLSGGPTFNEQFF.